This T cell receptor beta chain was sequenced in a study of blood T cell repertoires in COVID-19. CDR1 and CDR2 from the germline V gene are SGHVS and FQNEAQ. CDR3 length equals 15 residues. The V end was cut by 1 base, the J end by 7 bases, with 14 bases between. The data were produced by immunoSEQ multiplex PCR, yet TCRdb's version contains in-frame clones alone and is incomplete. The repertoire holds about 300,000 clones, just under 90% seen once, with approximately 1.8% in the top ten. This TCR was sampled from a woman in her 30s with COVID-19, enrolled during active disease. Sequences were obtained from peripheral blood. This chain links TRBV7-8 with TRBJ2-1; perhaps TRBD1 as D (5 bases). Here the CDR3 DNA reads TGTGCCAGCAGCTTAGGCGTTGGCAGGGCGAATGAGCAGTTCTTC. Encoded protein: CASSLGVGRANEQFF.